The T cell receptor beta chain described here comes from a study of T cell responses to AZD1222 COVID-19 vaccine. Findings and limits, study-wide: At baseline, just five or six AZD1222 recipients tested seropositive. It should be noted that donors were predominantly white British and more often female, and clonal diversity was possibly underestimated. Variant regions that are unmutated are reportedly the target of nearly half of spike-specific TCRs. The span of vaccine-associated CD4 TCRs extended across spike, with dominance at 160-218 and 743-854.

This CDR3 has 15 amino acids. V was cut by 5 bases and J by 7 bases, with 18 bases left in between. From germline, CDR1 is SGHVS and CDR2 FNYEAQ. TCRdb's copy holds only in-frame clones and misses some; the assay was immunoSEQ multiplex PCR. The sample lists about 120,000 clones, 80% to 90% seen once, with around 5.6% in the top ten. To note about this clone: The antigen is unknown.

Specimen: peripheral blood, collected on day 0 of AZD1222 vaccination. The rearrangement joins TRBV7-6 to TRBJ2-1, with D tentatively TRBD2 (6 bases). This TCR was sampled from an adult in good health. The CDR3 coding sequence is TGTGCCAGCAGCCCCGGGACTGGCCACGGGAATGAGCAGTTCTTC. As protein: CASSPGTGHGNEQFF.